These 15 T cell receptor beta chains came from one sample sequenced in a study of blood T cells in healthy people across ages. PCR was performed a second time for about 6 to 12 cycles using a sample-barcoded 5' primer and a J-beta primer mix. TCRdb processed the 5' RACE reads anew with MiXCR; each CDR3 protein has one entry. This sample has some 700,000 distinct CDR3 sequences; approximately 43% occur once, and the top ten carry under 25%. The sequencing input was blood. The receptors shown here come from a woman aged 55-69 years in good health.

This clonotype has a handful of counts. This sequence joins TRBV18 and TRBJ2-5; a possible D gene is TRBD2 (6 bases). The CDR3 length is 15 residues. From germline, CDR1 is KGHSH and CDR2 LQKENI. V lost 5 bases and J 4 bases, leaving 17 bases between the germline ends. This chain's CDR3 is CASSAPGTGGETQYF. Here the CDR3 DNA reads TGTGCCAGCTCAGCGCCGGGAACCGGGGGAGAGACCCAGTACTTC.

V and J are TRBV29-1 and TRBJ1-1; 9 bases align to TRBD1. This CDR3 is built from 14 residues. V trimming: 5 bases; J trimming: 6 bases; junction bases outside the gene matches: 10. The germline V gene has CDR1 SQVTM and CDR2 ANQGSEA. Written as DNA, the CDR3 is TGCAGCGTTCTTTGGGACAGGGCCAACGCTGAAGCTTTCTTT. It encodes CSVLWDRANAEAFF.

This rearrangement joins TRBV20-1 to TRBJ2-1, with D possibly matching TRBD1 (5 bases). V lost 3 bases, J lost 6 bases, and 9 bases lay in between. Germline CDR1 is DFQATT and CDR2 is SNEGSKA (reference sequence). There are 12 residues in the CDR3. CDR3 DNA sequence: TGCAGTGCTAGTCCAGGGATCAATGAGCAGTTCTTC. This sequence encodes CSASPGINEQFF.

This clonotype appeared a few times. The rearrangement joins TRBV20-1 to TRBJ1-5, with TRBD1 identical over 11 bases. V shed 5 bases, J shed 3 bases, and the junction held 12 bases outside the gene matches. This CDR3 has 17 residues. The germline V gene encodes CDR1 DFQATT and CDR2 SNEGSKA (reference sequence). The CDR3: CSARTGGPHRSNQPQHF. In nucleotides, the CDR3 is TGCAGTGCTCGGACAGGGGGCCCGCATCGATCCAATCAGCCCCAGCATTTT.

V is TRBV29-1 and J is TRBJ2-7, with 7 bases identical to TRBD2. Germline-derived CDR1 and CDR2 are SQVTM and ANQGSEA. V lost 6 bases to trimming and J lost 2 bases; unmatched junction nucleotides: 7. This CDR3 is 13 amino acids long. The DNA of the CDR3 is TGCAGCGTGAGGTATGGACTAGCCTACGAGCAGTACTTC. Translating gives CSVRYGLAYEQYF.

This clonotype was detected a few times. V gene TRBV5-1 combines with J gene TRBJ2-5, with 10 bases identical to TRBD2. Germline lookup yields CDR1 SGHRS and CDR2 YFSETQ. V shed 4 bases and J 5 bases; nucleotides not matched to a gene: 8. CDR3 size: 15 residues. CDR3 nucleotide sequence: TGCGCCAGCAGCCCGGGACTAGCGCTAGGGGAGACCCAGTACTTC. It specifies CASSPGLALGETQYF. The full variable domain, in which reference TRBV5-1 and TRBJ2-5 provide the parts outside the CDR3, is KAGVTQTPRYLIKTRGQQVTLSCSPISGHRSVSWYQQTPGQGLQFLFEYFSETQRNKGNFPGRFSGRQFSNSRSEMNVSTLELGDSALYLCASSPGLALGETQYFGPGTRLLVL.

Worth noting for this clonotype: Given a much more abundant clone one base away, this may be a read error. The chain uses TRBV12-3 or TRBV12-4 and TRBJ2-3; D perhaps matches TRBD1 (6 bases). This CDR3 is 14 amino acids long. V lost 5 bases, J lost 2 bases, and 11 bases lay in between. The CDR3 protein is CASSVQGPTDTQYF. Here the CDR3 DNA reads TGTGCCAGCAGTGTTCAGGGGCCCACAGATACGCAGTATTTT.

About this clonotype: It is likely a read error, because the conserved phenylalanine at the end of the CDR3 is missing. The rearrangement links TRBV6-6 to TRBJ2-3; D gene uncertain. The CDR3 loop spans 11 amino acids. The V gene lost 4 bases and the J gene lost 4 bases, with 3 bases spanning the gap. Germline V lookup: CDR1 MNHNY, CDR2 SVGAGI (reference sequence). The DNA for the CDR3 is TGTGCCAGCAGTTCAGCAGATACGCAGTATTGT. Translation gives CASSSADTQYC.

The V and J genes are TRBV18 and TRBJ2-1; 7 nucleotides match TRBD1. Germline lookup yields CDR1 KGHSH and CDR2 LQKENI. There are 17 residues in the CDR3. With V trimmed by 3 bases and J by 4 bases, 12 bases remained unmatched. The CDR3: CASSPLEDRSPYNEQFF. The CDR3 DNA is TGTGCCAGCTCACCCCTTGAGGACAGGAGTCCTTACAATGAGCAGTTCTTC.

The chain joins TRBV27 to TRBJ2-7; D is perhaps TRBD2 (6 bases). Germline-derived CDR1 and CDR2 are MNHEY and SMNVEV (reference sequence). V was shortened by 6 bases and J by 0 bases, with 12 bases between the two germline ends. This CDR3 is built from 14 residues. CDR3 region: CASRRGLSSYEQYF. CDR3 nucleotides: TGTGCCAGCAGGCGGGGACTTAGCTCCTACGAGCAGTACTTC.

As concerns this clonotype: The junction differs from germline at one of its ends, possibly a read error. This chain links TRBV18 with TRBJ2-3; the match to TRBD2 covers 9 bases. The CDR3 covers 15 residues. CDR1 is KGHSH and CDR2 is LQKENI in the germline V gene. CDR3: CASSPLAGDTDSQYF. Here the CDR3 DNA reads TGTGCCAGCTCACCACTAGCGGGAGACACAGATTCGCAGTATTTT.

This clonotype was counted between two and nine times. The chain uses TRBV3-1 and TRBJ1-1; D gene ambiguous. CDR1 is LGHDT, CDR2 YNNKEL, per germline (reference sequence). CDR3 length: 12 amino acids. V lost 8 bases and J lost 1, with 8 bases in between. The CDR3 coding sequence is TGTGCCAGCCGGTCGACGAACACTGAAGCTTTCTTT. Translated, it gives CASRSTNTEAFF.

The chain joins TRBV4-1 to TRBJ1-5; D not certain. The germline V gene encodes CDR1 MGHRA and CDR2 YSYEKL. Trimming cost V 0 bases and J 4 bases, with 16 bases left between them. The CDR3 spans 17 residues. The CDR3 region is CASSQDRQDQSNQPQHF. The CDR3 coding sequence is TGCGCCAGCAGCCAAGATAGGCAGGACCAGAGTAATCAGCCCCAGCATTTT.

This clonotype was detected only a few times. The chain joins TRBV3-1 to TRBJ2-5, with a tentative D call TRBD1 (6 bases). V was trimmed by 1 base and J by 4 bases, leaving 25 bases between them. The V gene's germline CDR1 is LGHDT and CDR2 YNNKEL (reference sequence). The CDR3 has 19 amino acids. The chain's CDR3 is CASSQVLLSLRGHLETQYF. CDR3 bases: TGTGCCAGCAGCCAAGTCCTCCTTAGTCTCCGGGGACACCTAGAGACCCAGTACTTC.

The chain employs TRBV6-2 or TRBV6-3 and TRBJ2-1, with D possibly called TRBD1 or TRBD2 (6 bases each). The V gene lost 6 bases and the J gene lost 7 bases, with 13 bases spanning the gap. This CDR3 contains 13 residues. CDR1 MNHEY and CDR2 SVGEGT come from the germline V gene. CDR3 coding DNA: TGTGCCAGCAGACAACAGGGAGGTAATGAGCAGTTCTTC. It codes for CASRQQGGNEQFF.